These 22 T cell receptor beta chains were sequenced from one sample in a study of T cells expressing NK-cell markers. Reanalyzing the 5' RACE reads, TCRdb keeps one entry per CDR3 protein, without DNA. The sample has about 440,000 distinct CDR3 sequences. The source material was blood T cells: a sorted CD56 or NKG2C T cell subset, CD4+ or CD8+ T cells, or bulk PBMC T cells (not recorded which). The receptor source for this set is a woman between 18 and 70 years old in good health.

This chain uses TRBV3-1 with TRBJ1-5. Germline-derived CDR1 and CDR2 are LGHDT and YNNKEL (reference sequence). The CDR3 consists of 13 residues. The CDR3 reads CASSQGVSQPQHF.

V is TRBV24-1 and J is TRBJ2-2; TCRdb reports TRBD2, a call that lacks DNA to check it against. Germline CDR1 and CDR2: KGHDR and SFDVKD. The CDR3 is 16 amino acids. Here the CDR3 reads CATSGGLAGVGGELFF.

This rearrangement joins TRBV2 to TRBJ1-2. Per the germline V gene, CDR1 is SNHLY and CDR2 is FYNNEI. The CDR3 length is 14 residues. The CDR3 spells CASSERRQPYGYTF.

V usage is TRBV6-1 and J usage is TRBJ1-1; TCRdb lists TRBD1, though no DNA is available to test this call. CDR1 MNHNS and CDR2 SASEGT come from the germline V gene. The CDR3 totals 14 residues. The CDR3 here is CASMGGAMNTEAFF.

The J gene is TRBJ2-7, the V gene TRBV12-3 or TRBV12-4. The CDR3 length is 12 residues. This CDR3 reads CASSLPPYEQYF.

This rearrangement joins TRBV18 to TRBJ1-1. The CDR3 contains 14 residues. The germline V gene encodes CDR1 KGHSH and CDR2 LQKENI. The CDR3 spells CASSPRGGQTEAFF. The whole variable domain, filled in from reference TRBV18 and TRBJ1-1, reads NAGVMQNPRHLVRRRGQEARLRCSPMKGHSHVYWYRQLPEEGLKFMVYLQKENIIDESGMPKERFSAEFPKEGPSILRIQQVVRGDSAAYFCASSPRGGQTEAFFGQGTRLTVV.

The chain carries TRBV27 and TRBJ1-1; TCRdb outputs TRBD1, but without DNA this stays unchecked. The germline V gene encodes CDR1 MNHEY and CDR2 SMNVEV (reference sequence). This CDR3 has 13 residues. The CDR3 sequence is CASSPLGLGEAFF.

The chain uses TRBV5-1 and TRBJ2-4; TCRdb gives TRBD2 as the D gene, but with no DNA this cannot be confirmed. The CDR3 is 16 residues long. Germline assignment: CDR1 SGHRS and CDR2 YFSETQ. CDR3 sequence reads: CASSSNLAGRPNIQYF.

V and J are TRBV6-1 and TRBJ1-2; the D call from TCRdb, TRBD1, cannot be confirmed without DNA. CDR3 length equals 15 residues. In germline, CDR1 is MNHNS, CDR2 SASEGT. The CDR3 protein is CASTRAGQTGNGYTF.

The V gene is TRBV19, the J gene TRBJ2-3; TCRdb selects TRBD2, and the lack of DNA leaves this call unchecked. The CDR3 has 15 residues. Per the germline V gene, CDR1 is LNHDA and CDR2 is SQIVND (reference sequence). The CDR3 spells CATKPERGGPDTQYF.

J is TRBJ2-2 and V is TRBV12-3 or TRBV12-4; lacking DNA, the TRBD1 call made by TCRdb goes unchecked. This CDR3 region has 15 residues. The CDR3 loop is CASSTGRRNTGELFF.

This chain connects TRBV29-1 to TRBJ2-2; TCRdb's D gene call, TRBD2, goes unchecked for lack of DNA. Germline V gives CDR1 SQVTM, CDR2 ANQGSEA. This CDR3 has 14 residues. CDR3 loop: CSGRLAGATGELFF.

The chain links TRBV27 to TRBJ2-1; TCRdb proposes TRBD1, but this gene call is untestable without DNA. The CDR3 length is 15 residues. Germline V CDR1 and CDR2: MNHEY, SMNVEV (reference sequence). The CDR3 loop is CASSLGRTGYNEQFF.

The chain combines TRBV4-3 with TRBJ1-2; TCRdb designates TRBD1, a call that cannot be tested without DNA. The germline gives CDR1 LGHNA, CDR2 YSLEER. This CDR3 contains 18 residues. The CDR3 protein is CASSQSGTGGAGTYGYTF.

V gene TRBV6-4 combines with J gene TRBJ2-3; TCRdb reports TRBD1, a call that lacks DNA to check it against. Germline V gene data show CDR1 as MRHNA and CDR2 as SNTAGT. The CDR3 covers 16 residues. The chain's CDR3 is CASSDSFGTKTDTQYF.

CDR3 loop: CASNPAGVAYEQYF. The chain combines TRBV6-2 or TRBV6-3 with TRBJ2-7. In germline, CDR1 is MNHEY, CDR2 SVGEGT. This CDR3 region has 14 residues.

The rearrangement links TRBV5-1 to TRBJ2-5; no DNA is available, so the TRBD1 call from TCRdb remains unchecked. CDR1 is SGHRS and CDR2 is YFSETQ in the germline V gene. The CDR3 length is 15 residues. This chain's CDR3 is CASSLDRGRGETQYF.

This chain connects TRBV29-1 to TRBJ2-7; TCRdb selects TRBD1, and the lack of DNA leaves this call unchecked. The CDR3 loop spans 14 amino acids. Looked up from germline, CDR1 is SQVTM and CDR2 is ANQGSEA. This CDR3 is CSVEVGSGGYEQYF.

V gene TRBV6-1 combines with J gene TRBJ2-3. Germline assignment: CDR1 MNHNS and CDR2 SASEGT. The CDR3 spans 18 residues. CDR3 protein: CASSEAPQGSRYTDTQYF.

CDR3 in amino acids: CASRPGTDQETQYF. J is TRBJ2-5 and V is TRBV25-1; TCRdb selects TRBD1, and the lack of DNA leaves this call unchecked. Germline CDR1 and CDR2: MGHDK and SYGVNS. This CDR3 has 14 amino acids. Filled out from reference TRBV25-1 and TRBJ2-5, the complete variable domain reads EADIYQTPRYLVIGTGKKITLECSQTMGHDKMYWYQQDPGMELHLIHYSYGVNSTEKGDLSSESTVSRIRTEHFPLTLESARPSHTSQYLCASRPGTDQETQYFGPGTRLLVL.

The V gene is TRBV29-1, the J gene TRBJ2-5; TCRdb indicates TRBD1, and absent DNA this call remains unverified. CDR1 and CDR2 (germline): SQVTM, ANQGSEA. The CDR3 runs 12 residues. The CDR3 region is CSVNRGSETQYF.

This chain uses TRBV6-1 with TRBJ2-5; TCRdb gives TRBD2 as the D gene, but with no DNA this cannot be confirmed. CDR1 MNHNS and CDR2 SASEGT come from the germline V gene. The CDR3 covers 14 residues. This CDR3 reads CASRGLASGETQYF.